The clone carrying this TCR beta chain was picked up many times. Its specificity is unknown. Template switching (which added a universal primer site) was used, and cDNA carried unique molecular identifiers. TCRdb re-derived calls from the 5' RACE reads in MiXCR, one entry per CDR3 protein. The sample yields approximately 680,000 distinct CDR3 sequences, just over 7% seen once. The record originates from a study of identical twins. General study points: When twins shared out-of-frame alpha sequences, those sequences had excess low generation probability.

This CDR3 is 15 amino acids long. The germline gives CDR1 SNHLY, CDR2 FYNNEI. Trimming cost V 7 bases and J 4 bases, with 16 bases left between them. This same sample was also part of a study on yellow fever vaccine responses in identical twins.

This sequence originates from a woman aged 18 to 35 in good health. J is TRBJ1-4 and V is TRBV2; D uncertain. Sequenced input: PBMCs. CDR3 sequence (DNA): TGTGCCAGCATGCGGACCGGGCTTAGTAATGAAAAACTGTTTTTT. The encoded protein is CASMRTGLSNEKLFF.